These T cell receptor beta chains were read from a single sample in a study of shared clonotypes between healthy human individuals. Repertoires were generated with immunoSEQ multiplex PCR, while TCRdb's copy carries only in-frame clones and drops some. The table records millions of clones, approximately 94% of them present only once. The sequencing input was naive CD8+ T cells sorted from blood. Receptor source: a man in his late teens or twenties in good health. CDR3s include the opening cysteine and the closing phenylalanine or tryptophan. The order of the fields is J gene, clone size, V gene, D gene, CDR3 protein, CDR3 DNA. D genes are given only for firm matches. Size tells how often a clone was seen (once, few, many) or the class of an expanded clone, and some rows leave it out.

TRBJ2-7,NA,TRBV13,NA,CASSPAGGLTYEQYF,TGTGCCAGCAGCCCTGCTGGAGGTCTGACCTACGAGCAGTACTTC
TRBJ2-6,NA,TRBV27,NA,CASSSASLSGANVLTF,TGTGCCAGCAGTTCCGCCAGTTTGTCTGGGGCCAACGTCCTGACTTTC
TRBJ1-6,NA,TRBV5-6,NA,CASSLASPNSPLHF,TGTGCCAGCAGCTTGGCCAGTCCTAATTCACCCCTCCACTTT
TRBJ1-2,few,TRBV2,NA,CAARGMDYGYTF,TGTGCCGCCCGGGGTATGGACTATGGCTACACCTTC
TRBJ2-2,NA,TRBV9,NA,CASSVGGLPGELFF,TGTGCCAGCAGCGTAGGAGGCCTACCCGGGGAGCTGTTTTTT
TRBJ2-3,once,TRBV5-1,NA,CASSFSGVGDTQYF,TGCGCCAGCAGCTTTTCGGGAGTCGGGGATACGCAGTATTTT
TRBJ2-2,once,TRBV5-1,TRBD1,CASSLGRTGQIGELFF,TGCGCCAGCAGCTTGGGACGGACAGGGCAGATCGGGGAGCTGTTTTTT
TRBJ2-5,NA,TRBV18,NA,CASSPPEAGVETQYF,TGTGCCAGCTCACCACCCGAGGCAGGGGTGGAGACCCAGTACTTC
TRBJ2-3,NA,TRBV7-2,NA,CASSLFRGGRTDTQYF,TGTGCCAGCAGCTTATTCAGGGGCGGACGCACAGATACGCAGTATTTT
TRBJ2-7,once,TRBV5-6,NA,CASSLGSAPYEQYF,TGTGCCAGCAGCTTGGGTAGCGCTCCCTACGAGCAGTACTTC
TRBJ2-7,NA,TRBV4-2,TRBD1,CASSQRQGIYEQYF,TGTGCCAGCAGCCAACGACAGGGGATTTACGAGCAGTACTTC
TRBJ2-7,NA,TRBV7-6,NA,CASSLVRGGLDPEPSYEQYF,TGTGCCAGCAGCTTAGTAAGGGGGGGTTTGGACCCAGAGCCTTCCTACGAGCAGTACTTC
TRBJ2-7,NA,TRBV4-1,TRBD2,CASSHATSGPSYEQYF,TGCGCCAGCAGCCACGCGACTAGCGGGCCTTCCTACGAGCAGTACTTC
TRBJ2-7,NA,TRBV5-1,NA,CASSLAGRLGGYEQYF,TGCGCCAGCAGCTTGGCGGGGCGGCTCGGCGGATACGAGCAGTACTTC
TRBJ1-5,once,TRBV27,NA,CASSPGLLNQPQHF,TGTGCCAGCAGCCCGGGACTCTTAAATCAGCCCCAGCATTTT
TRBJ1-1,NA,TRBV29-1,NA,CSVDEGNTEAFF,TGCAGCGTTGATGAGGGAAACACTGAAGCTTTCTTT
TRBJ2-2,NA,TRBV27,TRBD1,CASQGQGNTGELFF,TGTGCCAGCCAGGGACAGGGGAACACCGGGGAGCTGTTTTTT
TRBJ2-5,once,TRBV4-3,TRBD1,CASSLTGTQETQYF,TGCGCCAGCAGTCTGACAGGGACCCAAGAGACCCAGTACTTC
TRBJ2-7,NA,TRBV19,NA,CASSIVGGPYEQYF,TGTGCCAGTAGTATTGTTGGGGGCCCCTACGAGCAGTACTTC
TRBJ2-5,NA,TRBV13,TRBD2,CASSLTGGKETQYF,TGTGCCAGCAGCTTAACGGGAGGGAAAGAGACCCAGTACTTC
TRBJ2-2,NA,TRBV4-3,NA,CASSPGVADTGELFF,TGCGCCAGCAGCCCGGGAGTAGCGGACACCGGGGAGCTGTTTTTT
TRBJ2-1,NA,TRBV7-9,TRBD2,CASSPPGLAEHNEQFF,TGTGCCAGCAGCCCCCCGGGACTAGCGGAGCACAATGAGCAGTTCTTC
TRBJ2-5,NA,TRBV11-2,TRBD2,CASSLSGGALETQYF,TGTGCCAGCAGCCTTAGCGGGGGGGCCTTGGAGACCCAGTACTTC
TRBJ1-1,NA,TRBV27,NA,CASSLSTGGQLEAFF,TGTGCCAGCAGTTTATCCACGGGGGGCCAACTTGAAGCTTTCTTT
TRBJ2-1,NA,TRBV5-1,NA,CASGQYNEQFF,TGCGCCAGCGGACAGTACAATGAGCAGTTCTTC
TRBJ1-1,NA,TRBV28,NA,CASSLPGGTEAFF,TGTGCCAGCAGTTTACCGGGGGGCACTGAAGCTTTCTTT
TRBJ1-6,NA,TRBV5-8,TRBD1,CASSSDRGFESPLHF,TGTGCCAGCAGCTCTGACAGGGGGTTCGAATCACCCCTCCACTTT
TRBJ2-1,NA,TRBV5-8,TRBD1,CASTGQGAWEQFF,TGTGCCAGCACCGGACAGGGGGCATGGGAGCAGTTCTTC
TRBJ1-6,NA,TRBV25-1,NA,CASSSGNSPLHF,TGTGCCAGCAGTAGCGGGAATTCACCCCTCCACTTT
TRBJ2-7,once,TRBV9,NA,CASSVESTYEQYF,TGTGCCAGCAGCGTGGAGAGTACCTACGAGCAGTACTTC
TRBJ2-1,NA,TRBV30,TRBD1,CAWLPVGTAYNEQFF,TGTGCCTGGTTACCGGTCGGGACAGCTTACAATGAGCAGTTCTTC
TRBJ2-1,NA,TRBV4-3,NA,CASSRLGRNEQFF,TGCGCCAGCAGCCGGCTGGGGCGTAATGAGCAGTTCTTC
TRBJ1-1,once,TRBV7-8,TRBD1,CASSLDGGTGLNTEAFF,TGTGCCAGCAGCTTAGATGGCGGGACAGGGTTGAACACTGAAGCTTTCTTT
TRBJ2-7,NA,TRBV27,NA,CASSSSLGRANEQYF,TGTGCCAGCAGTTCTTCCTTAGGACGGGCGAACGAGCAGTACTTC
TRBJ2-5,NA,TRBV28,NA,CASSFAGGAETQYF,TGTGCCAGCAGTTTTGCAGGGGGGGCAGAGACCCAGTACTTC
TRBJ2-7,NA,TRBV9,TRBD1,CASSVGQGASYEQYF,TGTGCCAGCAGCGTCGGCCAGGGGGCGAGCTACGAGCAGTACTTC
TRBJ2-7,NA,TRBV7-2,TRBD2,CASSLVIGTSGATYEQYF,TGTGCCAGCAGCTTAGTCATAGGGACTAGCGGGGCCACCTACGAGCAGTACTTC
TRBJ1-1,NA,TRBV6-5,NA,CASRLEARGGTEAFF,TGTGCCAGCAGGTTGGAGGCCCGGGGGGGGACTGAAGCTTTCTTT
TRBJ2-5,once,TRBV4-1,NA,CASSQVRHPQETQYF,TGCGCCAGCAGCCAAGTAAGACACCCCCAAGAGACCCAGTACTTC
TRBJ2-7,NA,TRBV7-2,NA,CASSLDTGSSYEQYF,TGTGCCAGCAGCTTAGATACGGGCAGCTCCTACGAGCAGTACTTC
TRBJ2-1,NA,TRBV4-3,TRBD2,CASSQDISGGRNEQFF,TGCGCCAGCAGCCAAGATATAAGCGGGGGCCGGAATGAGCAGTTCTTC
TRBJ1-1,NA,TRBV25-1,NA,CASSEYQGMNTEAFF,TGTGCCAGCAGTGAATATCAGGGTATGAACACTGAAGCTTTCTTT
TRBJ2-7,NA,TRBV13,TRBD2,CASSGTSGRAGGTYEQYF,TGTGCCAGCAGCGGCACTAGCGGGAGGGCCGGGGGGACCTACGAGCAGTACTTC
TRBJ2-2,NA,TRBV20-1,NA,CSAIETGELFF,TGCAGTGCTATCGAGACCGGGGAGCTGTTTTTT
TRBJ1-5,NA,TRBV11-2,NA,CASSLDGGNQPQHF,TGTGCCAGCAGCTTAGATGGGGGCAATCAGCCCCAGCATTTT
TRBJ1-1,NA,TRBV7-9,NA,CASSLDRTEAFF,TGTGCCAGCAGCTTAGATCGCACTGAAGCTTTCTTT
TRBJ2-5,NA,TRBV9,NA,CASSVVGRRDETQYF,TGTGCCAGCAGCGTAGTGGGGAGGAGGGATGAGACCCAGTACTTC
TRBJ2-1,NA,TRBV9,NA,CASSVRPSYNEQFF,TGTGCCAGCAGCGTGAGACCTTCCTACAATGAGCAGTTCTTC
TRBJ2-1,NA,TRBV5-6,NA,CASSKTVVESWSDNEQFF,TGTGCCAGCAGCAAAACGGTAGTGGAGAGTTGGTCGGACAATGAGCAGTTCTTC
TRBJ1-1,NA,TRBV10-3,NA,CAISEGRMNTEAFF,TGTGCCATCAGTGAAGGACGGATGAACACTGAAGCTTTCTTT
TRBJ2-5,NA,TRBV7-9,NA,CASSPEALVQQETQYF,TGTGCCAGCAGCCCTGAAGCGTTAGTGCAGCAAGAGACCCAGTACTTC
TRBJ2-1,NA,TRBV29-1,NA,CSAGVRSYNEQFF,TGCAGCGCGGGGGTCAGGTCCTACAATGAGCAGTTCTTC
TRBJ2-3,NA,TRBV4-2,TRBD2,CASSPRRGGSTDTQYF,TGTGCCAGCAGCCCCCGTCGCGGGGGAAGCACAGATACGCAGTATTTT
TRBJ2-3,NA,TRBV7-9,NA,CASSLAEGGTDTQYF,TGTGCCAGCAGCCTAGCGGAGGGGGGCACAGATACGCAGTATTTT